A selection of T cell receptor beta chains follows, all from one sample in a study of T cell responses to AZD1222 COVID-19 vaccine. Profiled with immunoSEQ multiplex PCR; TCRdb holds only in-frame clones, not every one. The sample table includes over 130,000 clones. The sample taken for sequencing was peripheral blood. These receptor sequences come from an adult in good health. Each CDR3 is given with its conserved first and last residue. D genes are given only for firm matches.

>NA|TRBJ1-1|TRBV9
TGTGCCAGCAGCGTAGAAAGGGAGACTGAAGCTTTCTTT
CASSVERETEAFF
>NA|TRBJ1-5|TRBV7-6
TGTGCCAGCAGCTTAGCGGCGGGATCAAGGGTGGATCAGCCCCAGCATTTT
CASSLAAGSRVDQPQHF
>NA|TRBJ1-2|TRBV7-9
TGTGCCAGCAGCCTTTACAGGGATGGCTACACCTTC
CASSLYRDGYTF
>TRBD1|TRBJ1-2|TRBV4-2
TGTGCCAGCAGCCAAGATTTGTCCCCGGGACAGGGCGACTATGGCTACACCTTC
CASSQDLSPGQGDYGYTF
>NA|TRBJ1-1|TRBV7-8
TGTGCCAGCAGCTCCCGGTTGAACACTGAAGCTTTCTTT
CASSSRLNTEAFF
>NA|TRBJ2-7|TRBV30
TGTGCCTGGAGTTCTCCCCCAGGCGGGGAGCAGTACTTC
CAWSSPPGGEQYF
>TRBD1|TRBJ1-2|TRBV19
TGTGCCAGTAGCCTTCCGACAGGGGGAACCTATGGCTACACCTTC
CASSLPTGGTYGYTF
>NA|TRBJ1-4|TRBV7-9
TGTGCCAGCAGCTTAGGGGGCGGGGGCGCAACTAATGAAAAACTGTTTTTT
CASSLGGGGATNEKLFF
>NA|TRBJ1-2|TRBV29-1
TGCAGCGTTAATCGTCCAGAAGGCTACACCTTC
CSVNRPEGYTF
>NA|TRBJ1-2|TRBV4-3
TGCGCCAGCAGCCCTGGAGAAGGGGCCGGCTACACCTTC
CASSPGEGAGYTF
>NA|TRBJ1-4|TRBV11-3
TGTGCCAGCAGCGCAACAGGGCGGACTAATGAAAAACTGTTTTTT
CASSATGRTNEKLFF
>NA|TRBJ2-4|TRBV7-8
TGTGCCAGCAGCTCAGGACACCCAGCCAAAAACATTCAGTACTTC
CASSSGHPAKNIQYF
>TRBD1|TRBJ1-5|TRBV10-3
TGTGCCATCAGTGACAGGGGGGGAAGCAATCAGCCCCAGCATTTT
CAISDRGGSNQPQHF
>NA|TRBJ2-2|TRBV4-2
TGTGCCAGCAGTACTGACAGGAGTTCGCGGGGCACCGGGGAGCTGTTTTTT
CASSTDRSSRGTGELFF
>TRBD1|TRBJ1-3|TRBV30
TGTGCCTGGAGTGCACCGGACAGGGGATCTGGAAACACCATATATTTT
CAWSAPDRGSGNTIYF
>TRBD2|TRBJ2-5|TRBV3-1/TRBV3-2
TGTGCCAGCAGCCTAGCGGGGGGGCTTGAGACCCAGTACTTC
CASSLAGGLETQYF
>NA|TRBJ1-4|TRBV6-5
TGTGCCAGTTGCCAGGGAAGTGAAAAACTGTTTTTT
CASCQGSEKLFF
>NA|TRBJ1-6|TRBV2
TGTGCCAGCAGCTTTCCCGACGTGGGGGGAGCGGGACCCCTCCACTTT
CASSFPDVGGAGPLHF
>NA|TRBJ1-1|TRBV5-1
TGCGCCAGCAGCCTTAGACCTGGGACTGAAGCTTTCTTT
CASSLRPGTEAFF
>TRBD1|TRBJ2-5|TRBV28
TGTGCCAGCAGTCAACAGACAGGGGGATACGAGACCCAGTACTTC
CASSQQTGGYETQYF
>TRBD1|TRBJ2-7|TRBV5-6
TGTGCCAGCAGCAGGACAGGGGACCCCTACGAGCAGTACTTC
CASSRTGDPYEQYF
>NA|TRBJ1-2|TRBV29-1
TGCAGCGTGCCGGGCCAAACTAACTATGGCTACACCTTC
CSVPGQTNYGYTF
>NA|TRBJ2-2|TRBV9
TGTGCCAGCAGCGCGAGCGGAGGGACCGGGGAGCTGTTTTTT
CASSASGGTGELFF
>NA|TRBJ2-7|TRBV6-1
TGTGCCAGCAGTGAACGGACGGGTTCGCACCACGAGCAGTACTTC
CASSERTGSHHEQYF
>TRBD1|TRBJ1-3|TRBV27
TGTGCCAGCAGTCTCGACAGGGACTCTGGAAACACCATATATTTT
CASSLDRDSGNTIYF
>NA|TRBJ2-2|TRBV9
TGTGCCAGCAACGGACAGCTGAACACCGGGGAGCTGTTTTTT
CASNGQLNTGELFF
>TRBD1|TRBJ2-7|TRBV5-1
TGCGCCAGCAGCTTCGTGACCGGGACAGGGTACTACGAGCAGTACTTC
CASSFVTGTGYYEQYF
>NA|TRBJ1-1|TRBV5-1
TGCGCCAGCAGCTTCCAGGGTAATCCTGAAGCTTTCTTT
CASSFQGNPEAFF
>TRBD2|TRBJ2-1|TRBV30
TGTGCCTGGAGTAGGCTAGCGGGGATGCAGTTCTTC
CAWSRLAGMQFF
>TRBD1|TRBJ1-2|TRBV2
TGTGCCAGCAGTGAAAGTGGAGGGGGCTTTTATGGCTACACCTTC
CASSESGGGFYGYTF
>NA|TRBJ2-5|TRBV30
TGTGCCTGGAACCCCACCCGGGAGACCCAGTACTTC
CAWNPTRETQYF
>NA|TRBJ1-1|TRBV29-1
TGCAGCGTTGGTCCTACAGGGTTGTACACTGAAGCTTTCTTT
CSVGPTGLYTEAFF
>NA|TRBJ1-3|TRBV19
TGTGCCAGTAGTAATGGCTGGGACTCTGGAAACACCATATATTTT
CASSNGWDSGNTIYF
>TRBD1|TRBJ1-3|TRBV3-1/TRBV3-2
TGTGCCAGCAGCCCCCCGGACAGGGGTGGAAACACCATATATTTT
CASSPPDRGGNTIYF
>TRBD1|TRBJ1-5|TRBV20-1
TGCAGTGCTAGTTGGACAGGGGAAAATCAGCCCCAGCATTTT
CSASWTGENQPQHF
>NA|TRBJ2-1|TRBV29-1
TGCAGCCCCGAGTGTGGGGGTACGCAATATGAGCAGTTCTTC
CSPECGGTQYEQFF
>TRBD2|TRBJ2-3|TRBV7-3
TGTGCCAGCAGCTTAAGCGGGGGGAACACAGATACGCAGTATTTT
CASSLSGGNTDTQYF
>NA|TRBJ1-2|TRBV15
TGTGCCACCAGCAGAGATAGGGAGGGCCGGGTCTATGGCTACACCTTC
CATSRDREGRVYGYTF
>NA|TRBJ1-5|TRBV4-2
TGTGCCAGCAGCCAAGGGGACGAGGGAGGGGATAGCAATCAGCCCCAGCATTTT
CASSQGDEGGDSNQPQHF
>NA|TRBJ2-7|TRBV7-2
TGTGCCAGCAGCCCCGACGGTGACTCCTACGAGCAGTACTTC
CASSPDGDSYEQYF
>NA|TRBJ1-5|TRBV6-1
TGTGCCAGCAGTGATAGGCAGCCCCAGCATTTT
CASSDRQPQHF